This entry describes one TCR beta chain. Its antigen remains unknown. The data belong to a study of T cell responses to AZD1222 COVID-19 vaccine. General observations from the study: Only a handful of individuals given AZD1222 were seropositive at baseline.

Repertoires were generated with immunoSEQ multiplex PCR, while TCRdb's copy carries only in-frame clones and drops some. Of roughly 150,000 clones listed, around 85% are singletons. The TCR sequence derives from an adult who received the AZD1222 COVID-19 vaccine. The sample here was peripheral blood, taken 28 days after the second AZD1222 dose.

CDR3 region: CASSEGPRGIARYEQYF. CDR3 in DNA: TGTGCCAGCAGTGAAGGTCCCAGGGGTATTGCTCGCTACGAGCAGTACTTC. The chain recombines TRBV2 with TRBJ2-7; D perhaps matches TRBD1 (6 bases). Germline assignment: CDR1 SNHLY and CDR2 FYNNEI. The V end lost 1 base, the J end lost 3 bases, and 19 bases lay between the germline ends. The CDR3 covers 17 residues.